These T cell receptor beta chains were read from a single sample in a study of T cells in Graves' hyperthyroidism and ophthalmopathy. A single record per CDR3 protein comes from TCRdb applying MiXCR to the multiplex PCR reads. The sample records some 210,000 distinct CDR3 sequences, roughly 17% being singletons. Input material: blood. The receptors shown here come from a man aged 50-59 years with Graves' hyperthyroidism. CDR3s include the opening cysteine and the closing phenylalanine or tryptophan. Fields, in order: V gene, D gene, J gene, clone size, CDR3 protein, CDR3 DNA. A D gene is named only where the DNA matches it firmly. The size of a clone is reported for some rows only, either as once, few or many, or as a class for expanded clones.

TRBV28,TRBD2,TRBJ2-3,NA,CASSLYAGTNPDTQYF,TGTGCCAGCAGTTTGTACGCCGGGACTAATCCAGATACGCAGTATTTT
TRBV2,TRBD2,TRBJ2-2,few,CASSGEAGERELFF,TGTGCCAGCAGCGGTGAAGCGGGAGAACGAGAGCTGTTTTTT
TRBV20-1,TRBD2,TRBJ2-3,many,CSARRAGVGPDTQYF,TGCAGTGCTAGACGGGCGGGAGTGGGTCCAGATACGCAGTATTTT
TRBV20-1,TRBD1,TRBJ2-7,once,CSAPQGARDEQYF,TGCAGTGCTCCCCAGGGGGCGAGGGACGAGCAGTACTTC
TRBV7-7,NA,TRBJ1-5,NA,CASSLKGGEQPQHF,TGTGCTAGCAGCTTAAAAGGGGGTGAACAGCCCCAGCATTTT
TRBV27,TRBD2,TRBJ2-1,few,CASSSLAGGNEQFF,TGTGCCAGCAGTTCGTTAGCGGGAGGTAATGAGCAGTTCTTC
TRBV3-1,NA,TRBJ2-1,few,CASSPTTTRDEQFF,TGTGCCAGCAGCCCTACGACTACAAGGGATGAGCAGTTCTTC
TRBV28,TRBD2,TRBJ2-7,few,CASSFAGTITTPSYEQYF,TGTGCCAGCAGTTTTGCCGGGACTATAACCACACCATCCTACGAGCAGTACTTC
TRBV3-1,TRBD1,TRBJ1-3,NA,CASSPRTGVGNTIYF,TGTGCCAGCAGCCCCCGTACAGGGGTTGGAAACACCATATATTTT
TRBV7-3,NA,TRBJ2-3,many,CASSPDGASTDTQYF,TGTGCCAGCAGCCCAGACGGAGCTAGCACAGATACGCAGTATTTT
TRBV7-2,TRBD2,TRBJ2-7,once,CASSSRLAGGLSSYEQYF,TGTGCCAGCAGCTCCCGACTAGCGGGAGGTTTGAGCTCCTACGAGCAGTACTTC
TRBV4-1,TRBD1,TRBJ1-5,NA,CASSQEFEGAQQPQHF,TGCGCCAGCAGCCAAGAGTTCGAGGGGGCCCAGCAGCCCCAGCATTTT
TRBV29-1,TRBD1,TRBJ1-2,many,CSVTLGGQGGHGYTF,TGCAGCGTGACCCTCGGGGGACAGGGAGGACATGGCTACACCTTC
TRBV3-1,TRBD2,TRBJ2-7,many,CASSDGLVYEQYF,TGTGCCAGCAGCGATGGACTAGTCTACGAGCAGTACTTC
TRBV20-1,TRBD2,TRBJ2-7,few,CSAAHAGLVFHEQYF,TGCAGTGCTGCGCATGCGGGACTAGTATTCCACGAGCAGTACTTC
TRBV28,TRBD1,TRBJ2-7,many,CASSFDNRGPYEQYF,TGTGCCAGCAGTTTTGATAACAGGGGGCCCTACGAGCAGTACTTC
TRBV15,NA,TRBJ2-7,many,CATSRGASLAYEQYF,TGTGCCACCAGCAGAGGTGCCAGCCTGGCCTACGAGCAGTACTTC
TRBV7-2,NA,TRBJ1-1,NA,CASSLRPTRGVTEAFF,TGTGCCAGCAGCCTACGTCCCACCCGGGGGGTTACTGAAGCTTTCTTT
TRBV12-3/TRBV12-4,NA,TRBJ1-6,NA,CASSLGTAGLADSPLHF,TGTGCCAGCAGTTTAGGTACAGCAGGGCTCGCGGATTCACCCCTCCACTTT
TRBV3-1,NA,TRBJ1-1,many,CASKGGDLNTEAFF,TGTGCCAGCAAGGGAGGAGACTTGAACACTGAAGCTTTCTTT
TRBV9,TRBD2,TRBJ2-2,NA,CASSPSGRAFGELFF,TGTGCCAGCAGCCCTAGCGGGAGGGCCTTCGGGGAGCTGTTTTTT
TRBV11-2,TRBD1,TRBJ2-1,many,CASKGGQGVNTYNEQFF,TGTGCCAGCAAGGGTGGACAGGGGGTTAACACCTACAATGAGCAGTTCTTC